This T cell receptor (beta chain) was captured by sequencing in a study of cytomegalovirus exposure and HLA in healthy donors. Whole-study findings and limits: High specificity and sensitivity for cytomegalovirus status were reported for the classifier.

From germline, CDR1 is SGDLS and CDR2 YYNGEE. The CDR3 length is 16 residues. PCR was performed using 60 Vbeta and 13 Jbeta primers. TCRdb's table, derived via immunoSEQ multiplex PCR, lists solely in-frame clones and lacks some. The table lists 190,000 or so clones, more than 65% of them singletons. Note on this clone: The target antigen is unknown. A junction boundary mismatches the germline segment, possibly from a read error.

The chain employs TRBV9 and TRBJ2-3, with 11 bases matching TRBD2. Sequencing was performed on PBMCs. This sequence originates from a girl under 18 in good health and CMV-seropositive. The CDR3 bases are TGTGCCAGCAGCGCCTCCGGGACTAGCGGCACAGATATGCAGTATTTT. This gives the protein CASSASGTSGTDMQYF.